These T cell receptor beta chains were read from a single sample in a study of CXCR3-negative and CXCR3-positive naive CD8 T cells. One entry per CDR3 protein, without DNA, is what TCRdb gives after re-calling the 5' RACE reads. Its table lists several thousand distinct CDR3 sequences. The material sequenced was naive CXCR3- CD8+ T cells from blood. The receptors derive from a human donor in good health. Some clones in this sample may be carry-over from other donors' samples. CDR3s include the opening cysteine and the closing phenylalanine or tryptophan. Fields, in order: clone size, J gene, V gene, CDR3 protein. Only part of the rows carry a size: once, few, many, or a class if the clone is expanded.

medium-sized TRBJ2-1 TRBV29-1 CSVEGASGNYNEQFF
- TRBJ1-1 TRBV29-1 CSVDPTGKGTTFF
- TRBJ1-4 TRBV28 CASSFGEKLFF
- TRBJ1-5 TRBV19 CASSVGSSQPQHF
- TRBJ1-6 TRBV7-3 CASSLYVPSVDSPLHF
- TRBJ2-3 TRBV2 CASSLGLAGGAADTQYF
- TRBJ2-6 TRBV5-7 CASSLVLSSGANVLTF
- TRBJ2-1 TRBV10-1 CASSAGLAGASEQFF
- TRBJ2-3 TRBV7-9 CASSLTLTDQHTQYF
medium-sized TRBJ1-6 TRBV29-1 CSVASDPNSPLHF
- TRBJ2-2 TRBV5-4 CASSQPEERTGELFF
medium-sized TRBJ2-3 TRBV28 CASSITTDTQYF
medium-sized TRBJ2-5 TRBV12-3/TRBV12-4 CASSNTFLEQATQYF
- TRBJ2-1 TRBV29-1 CSVEMFSGYNEQFF
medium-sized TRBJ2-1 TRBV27 CASSLSWTRSEQFF
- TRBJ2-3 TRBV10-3 CAIMASSGTDTQYF
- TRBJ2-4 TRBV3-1 CASSQTRGWGIQYF
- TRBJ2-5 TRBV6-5 CASSYPLGEQETQYF
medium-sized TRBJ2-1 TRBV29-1 CSVEDDLGNNEQFF
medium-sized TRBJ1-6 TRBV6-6 CASSYSRDSTNSPLHF
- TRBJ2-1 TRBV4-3 CASSQDLTGGIGNEQFF
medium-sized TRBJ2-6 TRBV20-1 CSAHGDFVSGANVLTF